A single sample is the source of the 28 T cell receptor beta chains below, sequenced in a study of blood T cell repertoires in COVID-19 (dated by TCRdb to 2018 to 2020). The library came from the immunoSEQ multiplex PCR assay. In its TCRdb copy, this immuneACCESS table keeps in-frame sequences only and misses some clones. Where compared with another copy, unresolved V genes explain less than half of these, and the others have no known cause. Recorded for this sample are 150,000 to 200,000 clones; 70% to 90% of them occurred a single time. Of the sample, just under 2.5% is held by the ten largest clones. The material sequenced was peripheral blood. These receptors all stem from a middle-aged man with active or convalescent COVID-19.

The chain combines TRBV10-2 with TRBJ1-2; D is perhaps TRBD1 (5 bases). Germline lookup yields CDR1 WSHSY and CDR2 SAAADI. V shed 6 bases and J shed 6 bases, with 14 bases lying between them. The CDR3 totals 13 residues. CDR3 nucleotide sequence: TGCGCCAGCAGAGGCAACCCAGGGCATGGCTACACCTTC. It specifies CASRGNPGHGYTF.

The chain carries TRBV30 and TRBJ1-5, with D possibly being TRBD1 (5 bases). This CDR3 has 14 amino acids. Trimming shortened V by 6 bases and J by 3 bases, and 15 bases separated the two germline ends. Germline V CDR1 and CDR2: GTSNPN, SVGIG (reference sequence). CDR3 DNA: TGTGCCTGTCAGGGCGCAGCGAACAATCAGCCCCAGCATTTT. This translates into CACQGAANNQPQHF.

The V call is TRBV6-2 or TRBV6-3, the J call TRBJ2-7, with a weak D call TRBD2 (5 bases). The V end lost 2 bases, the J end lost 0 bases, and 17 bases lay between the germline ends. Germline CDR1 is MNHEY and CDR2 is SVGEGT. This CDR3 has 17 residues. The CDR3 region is CASSYPLARMSSYEQYF. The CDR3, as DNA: TGTGCCAGCAGTTACCCCCTAGCAAGGATGAGCTCCTACGAGCAGTACTTC.

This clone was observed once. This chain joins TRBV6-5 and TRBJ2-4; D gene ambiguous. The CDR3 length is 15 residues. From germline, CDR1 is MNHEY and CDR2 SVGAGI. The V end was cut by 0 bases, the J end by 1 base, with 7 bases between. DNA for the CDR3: TGTGCCAGCAGTTACTCGAGCGCGGCCAAAAACATTCAGTACTTC. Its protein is CASSYSSAAKNIQYF.

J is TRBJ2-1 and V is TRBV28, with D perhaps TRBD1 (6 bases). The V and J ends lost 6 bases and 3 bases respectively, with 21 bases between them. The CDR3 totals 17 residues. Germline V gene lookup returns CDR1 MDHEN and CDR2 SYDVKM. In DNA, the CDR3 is TGTGCCAGCAGCTTCCCTCCCGGACAGAGGCTCTACAATGAGCAGTTCTTC. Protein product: CASSFPPGQRLYNEQFF.

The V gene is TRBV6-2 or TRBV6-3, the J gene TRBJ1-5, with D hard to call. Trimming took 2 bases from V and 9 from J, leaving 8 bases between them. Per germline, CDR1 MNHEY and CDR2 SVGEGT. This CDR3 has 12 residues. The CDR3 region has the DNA TGTGCCAGCAGTTACGCCGCCGGGCCCCAGCATTTT. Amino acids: CASSYAAGPQHF.

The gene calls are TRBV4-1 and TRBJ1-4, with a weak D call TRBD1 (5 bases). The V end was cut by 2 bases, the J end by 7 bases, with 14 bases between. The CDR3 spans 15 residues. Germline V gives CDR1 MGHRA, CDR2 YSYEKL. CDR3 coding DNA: TGCGCCAGCAGCCAACCTACAGGAAAGAGTGAAAAACTGTTTTTT. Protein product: CASSQPTGKSEKLFF.

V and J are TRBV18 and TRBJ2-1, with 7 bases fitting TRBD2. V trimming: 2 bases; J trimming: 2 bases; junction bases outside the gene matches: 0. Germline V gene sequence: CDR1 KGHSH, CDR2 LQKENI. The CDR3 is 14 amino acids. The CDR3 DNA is TGTGCCAGCTCACCAGCGGGAGCCTACAATGAGCAGTTCTTC. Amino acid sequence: CASSPAGAYNEQFF.

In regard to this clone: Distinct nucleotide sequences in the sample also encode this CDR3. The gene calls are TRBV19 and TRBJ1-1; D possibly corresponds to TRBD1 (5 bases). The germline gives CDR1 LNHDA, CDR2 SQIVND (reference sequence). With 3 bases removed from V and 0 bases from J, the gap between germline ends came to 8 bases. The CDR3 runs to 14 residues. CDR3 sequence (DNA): TGTGCCAGTAGTATTCAGGGTATGAACACTGAAGCTTTCTTT. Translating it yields CASSIQGMNTEAFF.

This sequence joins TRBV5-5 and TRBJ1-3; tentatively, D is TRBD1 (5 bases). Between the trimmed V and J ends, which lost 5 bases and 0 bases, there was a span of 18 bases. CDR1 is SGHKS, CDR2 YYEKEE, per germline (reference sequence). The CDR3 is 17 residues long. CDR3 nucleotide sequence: TGTGCCAGCAGGTGGGGGGACGGACTCTTCTCTGGAAACACCATATATTTT. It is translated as CASRWGDGLFSGNTIYF.

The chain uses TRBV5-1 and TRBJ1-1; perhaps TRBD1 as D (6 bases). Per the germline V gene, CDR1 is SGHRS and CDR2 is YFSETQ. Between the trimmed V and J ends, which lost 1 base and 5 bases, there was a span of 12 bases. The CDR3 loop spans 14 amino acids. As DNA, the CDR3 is TGCGCCAGCAGCTTGCAGGGACAAGGTACTGAAGCTTTCTTT. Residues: CASSLQGQGTEAFF.

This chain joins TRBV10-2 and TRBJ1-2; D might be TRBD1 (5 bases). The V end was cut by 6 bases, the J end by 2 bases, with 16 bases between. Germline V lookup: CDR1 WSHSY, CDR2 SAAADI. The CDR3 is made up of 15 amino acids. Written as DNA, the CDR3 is TGCGCCAGCAGCCCGACAGCACTTCCCAACTATGGCTACACCTTC. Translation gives CASSPTALPNYGYTF.

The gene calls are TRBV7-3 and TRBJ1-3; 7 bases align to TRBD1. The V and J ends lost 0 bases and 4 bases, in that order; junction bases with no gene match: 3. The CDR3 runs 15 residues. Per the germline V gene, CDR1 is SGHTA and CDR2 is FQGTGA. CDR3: CASSLTGGQGNTIYF. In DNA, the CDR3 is TGTGCCAGCAGCTTAACAGGGGGCCAAGGAAACACCATATATTTT.

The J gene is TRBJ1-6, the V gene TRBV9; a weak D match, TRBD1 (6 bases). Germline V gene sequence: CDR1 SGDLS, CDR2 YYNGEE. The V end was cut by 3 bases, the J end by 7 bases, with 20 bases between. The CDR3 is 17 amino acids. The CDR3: CASSAGLNQGSNSPLHF. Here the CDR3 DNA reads TGTGCCAGCAGCGCAGGGCTGAATCAGGGGTCCAATTCACCCCTCCACTTT.

The CDR3, as DNA: TGTGCCAGCAGCGCCCGGGGGGCCACAACTAATGAAAAACTGTTTTTT. Translated, it gives CASSARGATTNEKLFF. This chain connects TRBV11-2 to TRBJ1-4, with TRBD1 as a possible D gene (6 bases). This CDR3 comprises 16 residues. CDR1 is SGHAT, CDR2 FQNNGV, per germline. Trimming took off 5 bases at V and 0 bases at J, with 13 bases between the two ends.

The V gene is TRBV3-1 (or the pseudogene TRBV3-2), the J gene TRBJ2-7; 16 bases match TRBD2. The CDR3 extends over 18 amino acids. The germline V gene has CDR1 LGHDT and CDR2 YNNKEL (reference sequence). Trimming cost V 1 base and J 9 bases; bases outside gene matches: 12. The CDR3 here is CASSQAGTSGGGRSPQYF. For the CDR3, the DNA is TGTGCCAGCAGCCAAGCAGGGACTAGCGGGGGGGGCCGAAGCCCGCAGTACTTC.

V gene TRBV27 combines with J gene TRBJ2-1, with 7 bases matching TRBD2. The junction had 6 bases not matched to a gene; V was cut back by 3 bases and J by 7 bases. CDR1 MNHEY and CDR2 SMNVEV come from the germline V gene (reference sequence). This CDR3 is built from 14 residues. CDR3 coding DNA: TGTGCCAGCAGTTTCAGCGGGGAGGGGAATGAGCAGTTCTTC. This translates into CASSFSGEGNEQFF.

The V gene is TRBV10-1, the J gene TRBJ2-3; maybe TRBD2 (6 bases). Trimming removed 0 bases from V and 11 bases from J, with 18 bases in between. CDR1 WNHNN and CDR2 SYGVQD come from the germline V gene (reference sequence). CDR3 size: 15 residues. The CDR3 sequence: CASSESSASAGGQYF. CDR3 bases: TGCGCCAGCAGTGAGTCGTCGGCTAGCGCCGGAGGGCAGTATTTT.

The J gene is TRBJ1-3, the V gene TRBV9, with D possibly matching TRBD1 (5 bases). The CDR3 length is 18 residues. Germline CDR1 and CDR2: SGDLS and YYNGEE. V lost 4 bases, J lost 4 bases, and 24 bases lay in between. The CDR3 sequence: CASSPGPGLSPPGNTIYF. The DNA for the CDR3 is TGTGCCAGCAGCCCAGGGCCTGGTCTTTCTCCACCGGGAAACACCATATATTTT.

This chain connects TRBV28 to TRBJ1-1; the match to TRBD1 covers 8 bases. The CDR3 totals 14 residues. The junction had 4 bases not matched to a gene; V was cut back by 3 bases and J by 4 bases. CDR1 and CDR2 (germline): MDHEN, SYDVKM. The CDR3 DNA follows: TGTGCCAGCAGTTTCAGGGGGCAGGTCACTGAAGCTTTCTTT. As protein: CASSFRGQVTEAFF.

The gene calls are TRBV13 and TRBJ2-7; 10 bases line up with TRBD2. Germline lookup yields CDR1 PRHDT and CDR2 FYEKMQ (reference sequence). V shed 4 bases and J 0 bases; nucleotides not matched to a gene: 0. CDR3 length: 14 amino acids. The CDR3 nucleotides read TGTGCCAGCAGCTCTAGCGGGAGCTCCTACGAGCAGTACTTC. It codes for CASSSSGSSYEQYF.

Written as DNA, the CDR3 is TGTGCCAGCAGCTCCGCAGGAAATTCACCCCTCCACTTT. Translation: CASSSAGNSPLHF. The chain couples TRBV7-8 to TRBJ1-6; D ambiguous. V dropped 4 bases and J dropped 7 bases, with 8 bases sitting between them. There are 13 residues in the CDR3. Looked up from germline, CDR1 is SGHVS and CDR2 is FQNEAQ.

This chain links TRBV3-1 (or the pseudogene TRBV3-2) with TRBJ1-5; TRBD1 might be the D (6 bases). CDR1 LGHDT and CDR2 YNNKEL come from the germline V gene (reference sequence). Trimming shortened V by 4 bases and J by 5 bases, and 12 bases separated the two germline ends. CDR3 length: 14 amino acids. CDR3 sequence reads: CASSPGQSYQPQHF. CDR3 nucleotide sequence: TGTGCCAGCAGCCCCGGACAGAGTTATCAGCCCCAGCATTTT.

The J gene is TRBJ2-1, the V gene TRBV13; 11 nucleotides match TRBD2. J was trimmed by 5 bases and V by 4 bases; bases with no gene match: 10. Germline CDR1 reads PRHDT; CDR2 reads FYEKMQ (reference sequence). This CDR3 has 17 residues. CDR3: CASSSVGASGGHNEQFF. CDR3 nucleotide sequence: TGTGCCAGCAGCTCAGTCGGGGCTAGCGGGGGGCACAATGAGCAGTTCTTC.

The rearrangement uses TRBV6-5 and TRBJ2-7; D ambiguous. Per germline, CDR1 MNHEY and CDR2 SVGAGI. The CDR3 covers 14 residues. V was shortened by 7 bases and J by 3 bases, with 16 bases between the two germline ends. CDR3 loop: CASKPGLSNYEQYF. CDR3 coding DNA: TGTGCCAGCAAGCCTGGTCTATCGAACTACGAGCAGTACTTC.

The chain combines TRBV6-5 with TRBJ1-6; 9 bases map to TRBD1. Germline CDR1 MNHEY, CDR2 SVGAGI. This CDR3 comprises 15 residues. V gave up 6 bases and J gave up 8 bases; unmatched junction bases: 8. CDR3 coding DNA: TGTGCCAGCAGACGACCGGGACAGGGCGATTCACCCCTCCACTTT. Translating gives CASRRPGQGDSPLHF.

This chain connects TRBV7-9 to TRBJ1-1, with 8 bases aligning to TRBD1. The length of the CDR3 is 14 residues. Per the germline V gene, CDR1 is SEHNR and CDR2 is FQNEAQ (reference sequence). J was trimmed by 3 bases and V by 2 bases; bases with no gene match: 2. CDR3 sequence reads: CASSLRQGYTEAFF. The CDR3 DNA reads TGTGCCAGCAGCTTAAGACAGGGGTACACTGAAGCTTTCTTT. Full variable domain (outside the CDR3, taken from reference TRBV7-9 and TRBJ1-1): DTGVSQNPRHKITKRGQNVTFRCDPISEHNRLYWYRQTLGQGPEFLTYFQNEAQLEKSRLLSDRFSAERPKGSFSTLEIQRTEQGDSAMYLCASSLRQGYTEAFFGQGTRLTVV.

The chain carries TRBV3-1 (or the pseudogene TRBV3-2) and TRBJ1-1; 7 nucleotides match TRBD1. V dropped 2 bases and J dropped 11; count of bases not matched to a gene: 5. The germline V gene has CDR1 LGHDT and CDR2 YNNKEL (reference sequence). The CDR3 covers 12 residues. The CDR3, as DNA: TGTGCCAGCAGCCAATTGACAGGGACGGCTTTCTTT. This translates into CASSQLTGTAFF.